These 24 T cell receptor beta chains came from one sample sequenced in a study of blood T cell repertoires in COVID-19. Profiling relied on immunoSEQ multiplex PCR, and the TCRdb table lists in-frame clones only, not all of them. This table holds about 34,000 clones, over 80% found once. The sequencing sample was made of peripheral blood. The source is a man aged 55 to 70 with active COVID-19.

The chain is built from TRBV27 and TRBJ2-6; D remains ambiguous. The length of the CDR3 is 14 residues. V was trimmed by 4 bases and J by 1 base, leaving 5 bases between them. The germline V gene encodes CDR1 MNHEY and CDR2 SMNVEV (reference sequence). The CDR3 region is CASSYLSGANVLTF. DNA of the CDR3: TGTGCCAGCAGTTATTTATCTGGGGCCAACGTCCTGACTTTC.

This clone was counted a few times. The CDR3 protein is CASSTNPLALNYEQYF. As DNA, the CDR3 is TGTGCCAGCAGCACCAATCCCCTAGCGCTTAACTACGAGCAGTACTTC. The chain links TRBV3-1 (or the pseudogene TRBV3-2) to TRBJ2-7, with a weak D call TRBD2 (6 bases). The ends were cut back, 5 bases at V and 3 bases at J, with 20 bases in the middle. The germline V gene encodes CDR1 LGHDT and CDR2 YNNKEL (reference sequence). The CDR3 length is 16 residues.

For the CDR3, the DNA is TGTGCCAGCTCCCCCCGGGTAGCGGTGAACACCGGGGAGCTGTTTTTT. It encodes CASSPRVAVNTGELFF. This chain connects TRBV18 to TRBJ2-2, with D perhaps TRBD2 (6 bases). The CDR3 extends over 16 amino acids. V lost 6 bases and J lost 1, with 15 bases in between. In germline, CDR1 is KGHSH, CDR2 LQKENI.

This chain uses TRBV4-2 with TRBJ2-1; TRBD2 agrees at 10 bases. The V gene end was trimmed by 1 base and the J gene end by 8 bases; junction bases not matched to a gene: 2. The CDR3 spans 14 residues. Germline assignment: CDR1 LGHNA and CDR2 YNFKEQ. This CDR3 is CASSQGLAGDEQFF. The CDR3 DNA sequence: TGTGCCAGCAGCCAAGGGCTAGCGGGAGATGAGCAGTTCTTC.

The chain links TRBV27 to TRBJ2-1, with 8 bases fitting TRBD2. The germline V gene has CDR1 MNHEY and CDR2 SMNVEV (reference sequence). This CDR3 is built from 16 residues. V shed 6 bases and J 2 bases; nucleotides not matched to a gene: 9. CDR3 residues: CASSAILAGPYNEQFF. CDR3 nucleotides: TGTGCCAGCAGCGCAATTCTAGCGGGCCCCTACAATGAGCAGTTCTTC.

The V and J genes are TRBV12-5 and TRBJ2-5; the match to TRBD2 covers 9 bases. CDR1 is LGHNT, CDR2 FRNRAP, per germline. The ends lost 6 bases at V and 2 bases at J; junction bases unmatched: 7. The CDR3 is 15 residues long. Here the CDR3 DNA reads TGTGCTAGTGGATTTAGCGCGGGAGGGCAAGAGACCCAGTACTTC. It is translated as CASGFSAGGQETQYF.

V is TRBV10-2 and J is TRBJ2-1; 9 nucleotides align to TRBD2. Germline V gene data show CDR1 as WSHSY and CDR2 as SAAADI. V was pared by 0 bases and J by 7 bases, with 4 bases of the junction left unmatched. The CDR3 is made up of 15 amino acids. The CDR3 region has the DNA TGCGCCAGCAGTGAGTCAGTGCGGGGGGGGAATGAGCAGTTCTTC. Protein product: CASSESVRGGNEQFF.

The CDR3 loop is CASSSQGQREGYTF. The DNA for the CDR3 is TGTGCCAGCAGCTCACAGGGGCAGAGGGAGGGCTACACCTTC. This chain uses TRBV5-4 with TRBJ1-2; 7 bases fit TRBD1. The germline gives CDR1 SGHNT, CDR2 YYREEE (reference sequence). V shed 3 bases, J shed 8 bases, and the junction held 10 bases outside the gene matches. The CDR3 has 14 amino acids.

CDR3 coding DNA: TGTGCCAGCAGATCAGACAGGCCCGGCACCGGGGAGCTGTTTTTT. It encodes CASRSDRPGTGELFF. This rearrangement joins TRBV6-5 to TRBJ2-2, with D perhaps TRBD1 (6 bases). Looked up from germline, CDR1 is MNHEY and CDR2 is SVGAGI. This CDR3 has 15 residues. V dropped 6 bases and J dropped 4 bases, with 15 bases sitting between them.

The chain employs TRBV18 and TRBJ2-1; 13 bases fit TRBD2. V gave up 3 bases and J gave up 5 bases; unmatched junction bases: 4. CDR3 length: 16 residues. Germline CDR1 and CDR2: KGHSH and LQKENI. The CDR3 sequence: CASSPVGTSGNNEQFF. The CDR3 coding sequence is TGTGCCAGCTCACCCGTCGGGACTAGCGGGAACAATGAGCAGTTCTTC. The whole variable domain, remainder taken from reference TRBV18 and TRBJ2-1, is NAGVMQNPRHLVRRRGQEARLRCSPMKGHSHVYWYRQLPEEGLKFMVYLQKENIIDESGMPKERFSAEFPKEGPSILRIQQVVRGDSAAYFCASSPVGTSGNNEQFFGPGTRLTVL.

The genes are TRBV7-8 and TRBJ1-3, with 8 positions matching TRBD1. Germline V gene data show CDR1 as SGHVS and CDR2 as FQNEAQ. The CDR3 runs 15 residues. Losses at the gene ends were 5 bases for V and 1 base for J; bases not matched to a gene: 4. CDR3 bases: TGTGCCAGCAGCATTGACAGGGGTTCTGGAAACACCATATATTTT. Protein: CASSIDRGSGNTIYF.

The chain has TRBV5-1 and TRBJ2-7; maybe TRBD2 (6 bases). Germline CDR1 reads SGHRS; CDR2 reads YFSETQ. The CDR3 length is 14 residues. The V gene lost 0 bases and the J gene lost 4 bases, with 11 bases spanning the gap. The CDR3 nucleotides are TGCGCCAGCAGCTTGGGCGGGACCTCGTACGAGCAGTACTTC. It encodes CASSLGGTSYEQYF. Combining the CDR3 with reference TRBV5-1 and TRBJ2-7 gives the whole variable domain KAGVTQTPRYLIKTRGQQVTLSCSPISGHRSVSWYQQTPGQGLQFLFEYFSETQRNKGNFPGRFSGRQFSNSRSEMNVSTLELGDSALYLCASSLGGTSYEQYFGPGTRLTVT.

Only one count was recorded for this clone. This chain uses TRBV5-6 with TRBJ1-2; 7 bases align to TRBD1. CDR1 and CDR2 from the germline V gene are SGHDT and YYEEEE. V was clipped by 4 bases and J by 4 bases; unmatched bases: 10. The CDR3 length is 15 residues. The chain's CDR3 is CASSPRQGRGYGYTF. Written as DNA, the CDR3 is TGTGCCAGCAGCCCGCGACAGGGAAGAGGCTATGGCTACACCTTC.

This rearrangement joins TRBV25-1 to TRBJ2-4; D may be TRBD2 (5 bases). The CDR3 covers 15 residues. In germline, CDR1 is MGHDK, CDR2 SYGVNS. Trimming left V 5 bases short and J 6 bases short, with 17 bases between. CDR3 coding DNA: TGTGCCAGCAGTTCATCCGAGCGGCAAGGAAACATTCAGTACTTC. Residues: CASSSSERQGNIQYF.

The gene calls are TRBV14 and TRBJ2-1; D is undetermined. The CDR3 runs 14 residues. V was clipped by 4 bases and J by 4 bases, with 11 bases between them. CDR1 SGHDN and CDR2 FVKESK come from the germline V gene. The CDR3 loop reads CASSPRWAYNEQFF. The CDR3 nucleotides are TGTGCCAGCAGCCCCCGTTGGGCGTACAATGAGCAGTTCTTC.

This clone was detected a few times. The rearrangement uses TRBV27 and TRBJ2-7; D may be TRBD2 (5 bases). From germline, CDR1 is MNHEY and CDR2 SMNVEV (reference sequence). The CDR3 has 15 amino acids. The V gene lost 2 bases and the J gene lost 0 bases, with 11 bases spanning the gap. CDR3: CASSLGGRISYEQYF. CDR3 in DNA: TGTGCCAGCAGTTTAGGTGGGAGAATCTCCTACGAGCAGTACTTC.

The chain joins TRBV27 to TRBJ2-1; tentatively, D is TRBD2 (5 bases). Trimming removed 10 bases from V and 0 bases from J, with 13 bases in between. The CDR3 consists of 14 residues. Germline CDR1 MNHEY, CDR2 SMNVEV (reference sequence). The CDR3 loop is CATVSDHSYNEQFF. The CDR3 bases are TGTGCCACTGTTAGCGATCACTCCTACAATGAGCAGTTCTTC.

The chain carries TRBV11-3 and TRBJ2-1, with 10 nucleotides matching TRBD2. The germline CDR1 and CDR2 sequences are SGHNT and YENEEA. V was pared by 1 base and J by 8 bases, with 5 bases of the junction left unmatched. This CDR3 region has 15 residues. CDR3 nucleotides: TGTGCCAGCAGCTTAGGAGCGGGAGGGTACGATGAGCAGTTCTTC. Translation gives CASSLGAGGYDEQFF. Full variable domain (outside the CDR3, taken from reference TRBV11-3 and TRBJ2-1): EAGVVQSPRYKIIEKKQPVAFWCNPISGHNTLYWYLQNLGQGPELLIRYENEEAVDDSQLPKDRFSAERLKGVDSTLKIQPAELGDSAVYLCASSLGAGGYDEQFFGPGTRLTVL.

The chain couples TRBV2 to TRBJ2-2; D gene uncertain. The CDR3 has 13 residues. Per the germline V gene, CDR1 is SNHLY and CDR2 is FYNNEI. With 6 bases removed from V and 6 bases from J, the gap between germline ends came to 11 bases. The CDR3 DNA sequence: TGTGCCAGCAGGCTAGTTAGGTCCGGGGAGCTGTTTTTT. Translated, it gives CASRLVRSGELFF.

The J gene is TRBJ2-5, the V gene TRBV6-5, with TRBD2 matching 7 bases. In germline, CDR1 is MNHEY, CDR2 SVGAGI. The CDR3 length is 15 residues. Germline trimming cut 2 bases from V and 0 bases from J; bases unmatched to any gene: 3. The CDR3 sequence: CASSYGGSHQETQYF. CDR3 coding DNA: TGTGCCAGCAGTTACGGCGGGAGTCACCAAGAGACCCAGTACTTC.

The rearrangement links TRBV5-6 to TRBJ1-5; 7 nucleotides align to TRBD1. Germline V gene lookup returns CDR1 SGHDT and CDR2 YYEEEE. The CDR3 is 15 amino acids. Trimming cost V 4 bases and J 1 base; bases outside gene matches: 5. This CDR3 is CASSTQDRSNQPQHF. For the CDR3, the DNA is TGTGCCAGCAGCACGCAGGACAGGAGCAATCAGCCCCAGCATTTT.

The rearrangement links TRBV6-2 or TRBV6-3 to TRBJ1-4, with unresolved D. This CDR3 contains 14 residues. The V gene lost 0 bases and the J gene lost 5 bases, with 7 bases spanning the gap. CDR1 is MNHEY and CDR2 is SVGEGT in the germline V gene. This chain's CDR3 is CASSYSSENEKLFF. In nucleotides, the CDR3 is TGTGCCAGCAGTTACTCGAGCGAAAATGAAAAACTGTTTTTT.

CDR3 in amino acids: CASSRTSGSGELFF. The CDR3 coding sequence is TGCGCCAGCAGCCGGACTAGCGGGAGTGGGGAGCTGTTTTTT. The rearrangement joins TRBV5-1 to TRBJ2-2; 13 bases are a match to TRBD2. Germline-derived CDR1 and CDR2 are SGHRS and YFSETQ. CDR3 length equals 14 residues. V lost 4 bases to trimming and J lost 8 bases; unmatched junction nucleotides: 2.

This clone was detected a few times. The rearrangement links TRBV28 to TRBJ1-3, with TRBD1 matching 8 bases. The CDR3 extends over 14 amino acids. Germline-derived CDR1 and CDR2 are MDHEN and SYDVKM. The V segment lost 6 bases and the J segment 8 bases; nucleotides outside the gene matches: 9. The CDR3 protein is CASSQTGVRDTIYF. CDR3 in DNA: TGTGCCAGCAGCCAGACAGGGGTCCGAGACACCATATATTTT.